The T cell receptor beta chain described here comes from a study of breast tumors, draining lymph nodes, adjacent tissues. General observations from the study: Tumors had less TCR diversity than lymph nodes, more than nontumor tissue. Data only fit, rather than demonstrated, lymph node origin of most tumor T cells. Findings are consistent with lymph node origin and intratumoral expansion of most tumor T cells. Tumor and nontumor repertoires were significantly more similar in luminal-like than in basal-like breast cancer.

TCRdb itself ran the multiplex PCR reads through MiXCR, one entry per CDR3 protein. The table includes approximately 130,000 distinct CDR3 sequences, 20% to 25% detected once. Germline V gene sequence: CDR1 LGHDT, CDR2 YNNKEL (reference sequence). V shed 0 bases and J shed 2 bases, with 11 bases lying between them. The length of the CDR3 is 16 residues. On this clonotype itself: What it binds is unknown.

Breast cancer patients provided tissue from their axillary draining lymph nodes. The chain couples TRBV3-1 to TRBJ1-5; D may be TRBD1 (5 bases). The TCR sequence derives from a female donor with breast cancer. Some clones in this sample may be carry-over from other donors' samples. Sequenced sample: axillary lymph node tissue. The CDR3 here is CASSQDGGGGNQPQHF. The CDR3 DNA sequence: TGTGCCAGCAGCCAAGATGGGGGGGGTGGCAATCAGCCCCAGCATTTT.